These 18 T cell receptor beta chains were all obtained from the same sample, sequenced in a study of T cells expressing NK-cell markers. TCRdb reprocessed the 5' RACE reads and reports one entry per CDR3 protein, with no DNA. This sample's clone table lists a few hundred thousand distinct CDR3 sequences. The source material was blood T cells: a sorted CD56 or NKG2C T cell subset, CD4+ or CD8+ T cells, or bulk PBMC T cells (not recorded which). Receptor source: a man between 18 and 29 years old in good health.

V gene TRBV2 combines with J gene TRBJ2-1; TCRdb returns TRBD1, unconfirmable since there is no DNA. Germline V gene data show CDR1 as SNHLY and CDR2 as FYNNEI. The CDR3 sequence is 14 residues long. Here the CDR3 reads CAIKTGSGDNEQFF.

The chain carries TRBV6-5 and TRBJ2-3. The CDR3 sequence is 15 residues long. From germline, CDR1 is MNHEY and CDR2 SVGAGI. This chain's CDR3 is CASRSRERSTDTQYF.

The chain carries TRBV30 and TRBJ2-3; the D call from TCRdb, TRBD2, cannot be confirmed without DNA. The germline V gene has CDR1 GTSNPN and CDR2 SVGIG (reference sequence). CDR3 length: 16 residues. The CDR3 is CAWSVPDGRRTDTQYF.

The chain links TRBV12-3 or TRBV12-4 to TRBJ2-6; checking the TCRdb D call of TRBD1 is not possible without DNA. The CDR3 contains 16 residues. The CDR3 here is CASTRDESSGANVLTF.

V is TRBV6-5 and J is TRBJ2-7. The germline V gene encodes CDR1 MNHEY and CDR2 SVGAGI. CDR3 length: 14 residues. The CDR3: CASSYPGGNSEQYF.

The rearrangement joins TRBV9 to TRBJ2-2; the TRBD2 assignment by TCRdb is unverifiable without DNA. This CDR3 has 15 residues. Germline V gives CDR1 SGDLS, CDR2 YYNGEE. Here the CDR3 reads CASTRLAGDTGELFF.

V gene TRBV12-3 or TRBV12-4 combines with J gene TRBJ2-3. This CDR3 spans 13 amino acids. The CDR3: CASSPTITDTQYF.

V is TRBV18 and J is TRBJ2-7; the TRBD1 assignment by TCRdb is unverifiable without DNA. This CDR3 spans 15 amino acids. Germline CDR1 and CDR2: KGHSH and LQKENI. The CDR3 loop reads CASSPGGTERYEQYF. Combining the CDR3 with reference TRBV18 and TRBJ2-7 gives the whole variable domain NAGVMQNPRHLVRRRGQEARLRCSPMKGHSHVYWYRQLPEEGLKFMVYLQKENIIDESGMPKERFSAEFPKEGPSILRIQQVVRGDSAAYFCASSPGGTERYEQYFGPGTRLTVT.

The chain has TRBV6-5 and TRBJ1-2; there is no DNA to check the TCRdb D call of TRBD1. The CDR3 is made up of 14 amino acids. Germline values: CDR1 MNHEY, CDR2 SVGAGI. CDR3 sequence: CASRRTGIIKGYTF.

The gene calls are TRBV29-1 and TRBJ2-5; TCRdb's D call, TRBD2, is unchecked because there is no DNA. The germline V gene encodes CDR1 SQVTM and CDR2 ANQGSEA. The CDR3 totals 14 residues. CDR3 region: CSGQLAGFQETQYF.

This chain uses TRBV20-1 with TRBJ2-2. The germline V gene has CDR1 DFQATT and CDR2 SNEGSKA (reference sequence). The CDR3 is 14 residues long. Here the CDR3 reads CSASSVTNTGELFF.

The V call is TRBV5-4, the J call TRBJ2-1; with no DNA, the TCRdb D assignment of TRBD2 cannot be verified. This CDR3 spans 15 amino acids. Germline V gene lookup returns CDR1 SGHNT and CDR2 YYREEE (reference sequence). CDR3: CASSLEVAGDNEQFF. Full variable domain (outside the CDR3, taken from reference TRBV5-4 and TRBJ2-1): ETGVTQSPTHLIKTRGQQVTLRCSSQSGHNTVSWYQQALGQGPQFIFQYYREEENGRGNFPPRFSGLQFPNYSSELNVNALELDDSALYLCASSLEVAGDNEQFFGPGTRLTVL.

The chain links TRBV7-9 to TRBJ2-1; TCRdb reports TRBD2, a call that lacks DNA to check it against. Germline V gives CDR1 SEHNR, CDR2 FQNEAQ (reference sequence). The CDR3 contains 15 residues. CDR3 region: CASSLDRLDHNEQFF.

This chain joins TRBV6-2 or TRBV6-3 and TRBJ2-3; absent DNA, TCRdb's TRBD2 call cannot be checked. Germline V gene lookup returns CDR1 MNHEY and CDR2 SVGEGT. The CDR3 is 15 amino acids. The CDR3 reads CASTQGTGGEDTQYF.

J is TRBJ2-2 and V is TRBV7-9; the TRBD2 assignment by TCRdb is unverifiable without DNA. Germline assignment: CDR1 SEHNR and CDR2 FQNEAQ (reference sequence). This CDR3 region has 15 residues. The CDR3 reads CASSYGLVDTGELFF.

The chain links TRBV19 to TRBJ1-4; no DNA is available, so the TRBD1 call from TCRdb remains unchecked. The CDR3 runs 13 residues. CDR1 and CDR2 (germline): LNHDA, SQIVND (reference sequence). The CDR3 loop is CATTGTGTEKLFF.

V and J are TRBV4-2 and TRBJ2-3; there is no DNA to check the TCRdb D call of TRBD2. This CDR3 region has 16 residues. Germline CDR1 is LGHNA and CDR2 is YNFKEQ. The CDR3: CASSQRSQRGPDTQYF.

V usage is TRBV20-1 and J usage is TRBJ1-6; TCRdb indicates TRBD1, and absent DNA this call remains unverified. The germline gives CDR1 DFQATT, CDR2 SNEGSKA (reference sequence). The CDR3 totals 13 residues. The CDR3 spells CSARDRGSSPLHF.